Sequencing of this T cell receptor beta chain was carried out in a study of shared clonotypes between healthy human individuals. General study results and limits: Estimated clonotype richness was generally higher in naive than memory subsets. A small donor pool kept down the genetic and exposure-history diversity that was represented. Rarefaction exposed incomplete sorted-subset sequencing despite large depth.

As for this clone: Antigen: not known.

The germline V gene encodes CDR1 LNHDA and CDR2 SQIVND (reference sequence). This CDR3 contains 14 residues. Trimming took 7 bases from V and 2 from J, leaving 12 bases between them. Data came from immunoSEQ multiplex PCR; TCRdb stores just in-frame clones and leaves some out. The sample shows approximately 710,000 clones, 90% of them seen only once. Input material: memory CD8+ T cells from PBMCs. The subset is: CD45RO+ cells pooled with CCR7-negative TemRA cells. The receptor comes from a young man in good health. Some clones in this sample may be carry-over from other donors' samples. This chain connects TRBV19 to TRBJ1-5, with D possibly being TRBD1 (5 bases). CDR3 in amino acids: CASTLRGGNQPQHF. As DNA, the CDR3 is TGTGCCAGTACACTGAGGGGCGGCAATCAGCCCCAGCATTTT.